The TCR beta chain described here comes from a study of OX40 agonist ivuxolimab in advanced cancers. Turning to the study itself: Intravenous ivuxolimab was administered to patients every 2 weeks at 0.01 to 10 mg/kg. In three patients, partial responses were observed, one with hepatocellular carcinoma and two with cutaneous melanoma.

The sample holds a few counts of this clone. In germline, CDR1 is SGHRS, CDR2 YFSETQ. Trimming took 0 bases from V and 7 from J, leaving 14 bases between them. The length of the CDR3 is 15 residues. Clones were read by immunoSEQ multiplex PCR, and TCRdb kept only the in-frame ones, dropping some. The sample consists of under 110,000 clones, 90% of them appearing once. The TCR originated in an adult with an advanced solid tumor such as melanoma, head and neck, liver or kidney cancer. The chain recombines TRBV5-1 with TRBJ2-4; maybe TRBD2 (7 bases). The sequences come from CD4+ or CD8+ T cells sorted from blood, collected in a trial of the OX40 agonist ivuxolimab. Written as DNA, the CDR3 is TGCGCCAGCAGCTTGGAGCCGAAGGGGGGGAACATTCAGTACTTC. It translates to CASSLEPKGGNIQYF. The whole variable domain, remainder taken from reference TRBV5-1 and TRBJ2-4, is KAGVTQTPRYLIKTRGQQVTLSCSPISGHRSVSWYQQTPGQGLQFLFEYFSETQRNKGNFPGRFSGRQFSNSRSEMNVSTLELGDSALYLCASSLEPKGGNIQYFGAGTRLSVL.